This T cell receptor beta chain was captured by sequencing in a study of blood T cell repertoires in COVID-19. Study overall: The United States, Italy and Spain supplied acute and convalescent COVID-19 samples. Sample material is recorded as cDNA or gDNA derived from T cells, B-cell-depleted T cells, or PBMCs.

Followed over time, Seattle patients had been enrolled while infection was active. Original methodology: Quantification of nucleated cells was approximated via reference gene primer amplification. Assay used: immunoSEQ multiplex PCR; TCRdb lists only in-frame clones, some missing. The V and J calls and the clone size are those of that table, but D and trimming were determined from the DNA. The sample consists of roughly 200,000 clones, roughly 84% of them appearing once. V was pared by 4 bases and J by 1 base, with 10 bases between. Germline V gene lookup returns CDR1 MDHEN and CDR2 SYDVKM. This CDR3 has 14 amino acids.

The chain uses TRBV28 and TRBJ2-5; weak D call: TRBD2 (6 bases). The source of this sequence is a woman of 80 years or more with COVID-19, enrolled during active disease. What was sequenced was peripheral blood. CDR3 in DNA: TGTGCCAGCAGTTACGGGGGTACCCAAGAGACCCAGTACTTC. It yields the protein CASSYGGTQETQYF.